This T cell receptor (beta chain) is from a study of human T cells and chemical hapten exposure. As to time point: pre-sensitization, week 0. Treatment indicated: therapeutic diphenylcyclopropenone sensitization with weekly scalp DPC. CDR3 length: 15 residues. Germline trimming cut 4 bases from V and 2 bases from J; bases unmatched to any gene: 5. Germline V gives CDR1 SGHNT, CDR2 YENEEA. Using its own MiXCR run on the RACE reads, TCRdb lists one record per CDR3 protein. The sample includes about 300,000 distinct CDR3 sequences, approximately 5% of them seen just once. Here the sequenced sample was whole blood, taken in connection with sensitization to the hapten diphenylcyclopropenone (DPC). The rearrangement links TRBV11-3 to TRBJ2-1, with 7 bases matching TRBD1. The sequence was collected from a woman younger than 30 with alopecia areata. Some clones in this sample may be carry-over from other donors' samples. The CDR3 loop reads CASSSGRGPYNEQFF. The CDR3 DNA is TGTGCCAGCAGCTCGGGTAGGGGGCCCTACAATGAGCAGTTCTTC.